The table lists the clone carrying this T cell receptor (beta chain) with many counts. This CDR3 is built from 15 residues. V lost 6 bases and J lost 0, with 12 bases in between. Looked up from germline, CDR1 is MNHEY and CDR2 is SVGAGI. The sample originates from a study of read filtering for tumor transcriptome and immune sequencing. From roughly 0.4 ug of RNA, a library with molecular barcoded alpha/delta and beta/gamma adaptors was made. In TCRdb, the reads were re-called with MiXCR into one record per CDR3 protein. The sample yields some 130,000 distinct CDR3 sequences, under 15% seen once. The sequence was collected from a donor aged 40 or older with multiple myeloma. The sequenced sample consisted of a population of CD138-negative cells sorted from bone marrow. The gene calls are TRBV6-5 and TRBJ1-5; D is uncertain. CDR3 nucleotide sequence: TGTGCCAGCAGACAAAACGGGAATAGCAATCAGCCCCAGCATTTT. Amino acids: CASRQNGNSNQPQHF.